This T cell receptor (beta chain) was documented in a study of shared clonotypes between healthy human individuals. The study, taken as a whole, reports: Roughly 4.7% was the fraction of naive CD4 clonotypes found shared across several donors.

The table came from immunoSEQ multiplex PCR; TCRdb's copy has only in-frame clones and leaves some out. Here the sample spans under 2.5 million clones, less than 95% being singletons. CDR1 SGHNT and CDR2 YYREEE come from the germline V gene (reference sequence). This CDR3 comprises 13 residues. Trimming removed 3 bases from V and 0 bases from J, with 5 bases in between. There are a few counts of this clone. What it binds is not known. This clonotype was sampled from a man younger than 35 in good health. Some clones in this sample may be carry-over from other donors' samples. What was sequenced was naive CD4+ T cells from PBMCs. Subset given: CD45RA+ positively selected. The chain uses TRBV5-4 and TRBJ2-3; D remains unclear. CDR3 sequence reads: CASSSTSTDTQYF. CDR3 nucleotides: TGTGCCAGCAGCTCGACTAGCACAGATACGCAGTATTTT.